Each of the 5 T cell receptor beta chains below was sequenced from the same sample in a study of identical twins. A single record per CDR3 protein comes from TCRdb applying MiXCR to the 5' RACE reads. The data show 350,000 to 500,000 distinct CDR3 sequences, with about 18% seen just once and 12% held by the top ten. Sequenced: naive T cells sorted from blood. These receptors all stem from a man aged 45-65 years in good health.

This clonotype was counted a few times. The CDR3 is CSANVLVTDTQYF. The CDR3 nucleotides read TGCAGTGCTAACGTACTAGTCACAGATACGCAGTATTTT. The rearrangement joins TRBV20-1 to TRBJ2-3; D is possibly TRBD2 (5 bases). Germline CDR1 DFQATT, CDR2 SNEGSKA (reference sequence). This CDR3 is 13 amino acids long. Between the trimmed V and J ends, which lost 4 bases and 2 bases, there was a span of 10 bases.

This sequence joins TRBV5-1 and TRBJ1-5; D uncertain. CDR1 SGHRS and CDR2 YFSETQ come from the germline V gene. The CDR3 is made up of 17 amino acids. The germline V and J ends were trimmed by 0 bases and 2 bases, with 15 bases remaining between them. DNA for the CDR3: TGCGCCAGCAGCTTGGTTGGGAGGGTTCGTGGCAATCAGCCCCAGCATTTT. It yields the protein CASSLVGRVRGNQPQHF.

This rearrangement joins TRBV27 to TRBJ2-1, with D possibly matching TRBD1 (7 bases). V was shortened by 3 bases and J by 6 bases, with 12 bases between the two germline ends. There are 14 residues in the CDR3. CDR1 MNHEY and CDR2 SMNVEV come from the germline V gene (reference sequence). In DNA, the CDR3 is TGTGCCAGCAGTTTGGCGGGACAGTTCAATGAGCAGTTCTTC. It codes for CASSLAGQFNEQFF.

This clonotype has just a few counts. The chain uses TRBV5-4 and TRBJ2-1; 9 bases align to TRBD2. The CDR3 sequence is 15 residues long. Per the germline V gene, CDR1 is SGHNT and CDR2 is YYREEE (reference sequence). Trimming cost V 4 bases and J 6 bases; bases outside gene matches: 8. CDR3 loop: CASSGGLAEVNEQFF. Here the CDR3 DNA reads TGTGCCAGCAGCGGGGGACTAGCAGAGGTCAATGAGCAGTTCTTC.

This chain uses TRBV12-3 or TRBV12-4 with TRBJ2-5, with D possibly matching TRBD1 (6 bases). Trimming removed 5 bases from V and 8 bases from J, with 21 bases in between. CDR3 length equals 15 residues. The CDR3 spells CASSPRTDTPRTQYF. DNA of the CDR3: TGTGCCAGCAGTCCCCGGACAGACACCCCAAGAACCCAGTACTTC.